One and the same sample provided the 12 T cell receptor beta chains below, sequenced in a study of technical replicates of blood from a few donors (dated by TCRdb to about 2017). The method was the immunoSEQ multiplex PCR assay. The source is immuneACCESS, and TCRdb retained only in-frame sequences with V and J called. Part of the clones is not carried over; for the studies checked, unresolved V genes explain less than half of this, and the remainder is unexplained. This sample has 70,000 to 85,000 clones in its table, and about 97% of those were observed once. The top ten clonotypes cover approximately 0.18% of the sample. The sequenced sample was T cells isolated from PBMCs. These receptor sequences come from a human donor in good health.

The CDR3 region has the DNA TGTGCCAGCAGTTCCACAGGGATGGGTAGGGGGAACACTGAAGCTTTCTTT. Translated: CASSSTGMGRGNTEAFF. This chain connects TRBV28 to TRBJ1-1, with a tentative D call TRBD1 (6 bases). Germline V gene data show CDR1 as MDHEN and CDR2 as SYDVKM. The CDR3 consists of 17 residues. Trimming removed 4 bases at V and 1 base at J, with 19 bases between.

The chain employs TRBV30 and TRBJ1-2; D is undetermined. V was cut by 2 bases and J by 3 bases, with 13 bases left in between. Germline V gene sequence: CDR1 GTSNPN, CDR2 SVGIG (reference sequence). The CDR3 is made up of 14 amino acids. Here the CDR3 reads CAWSRRGEDYGYTF. The CDR3 DNA reads TGTGCCTGGAGTCGTAGAGGAGAGGACTATGGCTACACCTTC.

The genes are TRBV28 and TRBJ2-1; TRBD1 aligns across 9 bases. From germline, CDR1 is MDHEN and CDR2 SYDVKM. This CDR3 contains 13 residues. The V gene end was trimmed by 8 bases and the J gene end by 8 bases; junction bases not matched to a gene: 7. The CDR3 sequence is CASFQTGGHEQFF. CDR3 nucleotide sequence: TGTGCCAGCTTTCAAACAGGGGGCCATGAGCAGTTCTTC.

CDR3 region: CASSGQGLGYGYTF. DNA for the CDR3: TGTGCCAGCAGCGGACAGGGGTTAGGCTATGGCTACACCTTC. The chain uses TRBV5-4 and TRBJ1-2; 9 bases map to TRBD1. V was pared by 4 bases and J by 4 bases, with 5 bases of the junction left unmatched. This CDR3 has 14 amino acids. Germline CDR1 is SGHNT and CDR2 is YYREEE (reference sequence).

The V call is TRBV19, the J call TRBJ2-3; D possibly corresponds to TRBD1 (6 bases). The CDR3 sequence is 16 residues long. Trimming left V 2 bases short and J 5 bases short, with 17 bases between. Germline assignment: CDR1 LNHDA and CDR2 SQIVND (reference sequence). CDR3: CASSIQTGAIQDTQYF. The CDR3 nucleotides are TGTGCCAGTAGTATACAGACAGGCGCAATTCAAGATACGCAGTATTTT. Complete variable domain (other parts from reference TRBV19 and TRBJ2-3): DGGITQSPKYLFRKEGQNVTLSCEQNLNHDAMYWYRQDPGQGLRLIYYSQIVNDFQKGDIAEGYSVSREKKESFPLTVTSAQKNPTAFYLCASSIQTGAIQDTQYFGPGTRLTVL.

The chain combines TRBV5-1 with TRBJ2-5, with D possibly matching TRBD2 (7 bases). This CDR3 contains 13 residues. V lost 4 bases to trimming and J lost 4 bases, with 11 bases between them. Per the germline V gene, CDR1 is SGHRS and CDR2 is YFSETQ. The CDR3 reads CASSPGGGETQYF. The CDR3 region has the DNA TGCGCCAGCAGCCCGGGGGGCGGAGAGACCCAGTACTTC.

The rearrangement uses TRBV6-4 and TRBJ2-5, with 12 bases lining up with TRBD2. This CDR3 is 14 amino acids long. Germline CDR1 is MRHNA and CDR2 is SNTAGT. Trimming cost V 4 bases and J 4 bases; bases outside gene matches: 1. The CDR3 loop reads CASSASGGAETQYF. Here the CDR3 DNA reads TGTGCCAGCAGTGCTAGCGGGGGGGCAGAGACCCAGTACTTC.

The chain carries TRBV5-4 and TRBJ1-2; D perhaps matches TRBD1 (6 bases). CDR3 length: 12 residues. V shed 10 bases and J shed 7 bases, with 17 bases lying between them. The germline V gene has CDR1 SGHNT and CDR2 YYREEE (reference sequence). The CDR3 nucleotides read TGTGCCGAGTCGGGGGGCGCGGGTGGCTACACCTTC. Its translation: CAESGGAGGYTF.

This sequence joins TRBV28 and TRBJ2-5; tentatively, D is TRBD1 (6 bases). Per the germline V gene, CDR1 is MDHEN and CDR2 is SYDVKM. This CDR3 has 16 residues. V was trimmed by 0 bases and J by 0 bases, leaving 11 bases between them. CDR3 sequence: CASSLWLTGNQETQYF. The CDR3 DNA reads TGTGCCAGCAGTTTATGGCTAACAGGGAACCAAGAGACCCAGTACTTC.

This clone was picked up a small number of times. CDR3 nucleotide sequence: TGTGCCAGCAGCTTCATTCGGGACTCGGAGTTCTTC. Amino acid sequence: CASSFIRDSEFF. This chain connects TRBV7-2 to TRBJ2-1; tentative D call: TRBD2 (6 bases). This CDR3 region has 12 residues. Germline assignment: CDR1 SGHTA and CDR2 FQGNSA. Trimming stripped 3 bases from V and 14 bases from J, with 14 bases between. The whole variable domain, filled in from reference TRBV7-2 and TRBJ2-1, reads GAGVSQSPSNKVTEKGKDVELRCDPISGHTALYWYRQSLGQGLEFLIYFQGNSAPDKSGLPSDRFSAERTGGSVSTLTIQRTQQEDSAVYLCASSFIRDSEFFGPGTRLTVL.

The chain joins TRBV5-8 to TRBJ2-3; 10 nucleotides line up with TRBD2. This CDR3 has 16 residues. The germline gives CDR1 SGHTS, CDR2 YDEGEE. Trimming cost V 1 base and J 1 base; bases outside gene matches: 3. The CDR3 here is CASSLLSGGGTDTQYF. The DNA of the CDR3 is TGTGCCAGCAGCTTGCTCAGCGGGGGGGGCACAGATACGCAGTATTTT.

The genes are TRBV2 and TRBJ1-1; 11 positions agree with TRBD1. The CDR3 spans 16 residues. V lost 6 bases and J lost 4; bases outside the gene matches: 10. Germline V gene data show CDR1 as SNHLY and CDR2 as FYNNEI. The DNA for the CDR3 is TGTGCCAGCAGAAGACCGGGACAGGGGGTCGGCACTGAAGCTTTCTTT. This codes for CASRRPGQGVGTEAFF. The variable domain in full, completed from reference TRBV2 and TRBJ1-1, reads EPEVTQTPSHQVTQMGQEVILRCVPISNHLYFYWYRQILGQKVEFLVSFYNNEISEKSEIFDDQFSVERPDGSNFTLKIRSTKLEDSAMYFCASRRPGQGVGTEAFFGQGTRLTVV.